This T cell receptor (beta chain) was observed in a study of cytomegalovirus exposure and HLA in healthy donors. General study points: In a later analysis, donors in an Asian-associated ancestry cluster reportedly had fewer N-insertions in productive TCRs than the cohort mean.

Trimming took off 2 bases at V and 2 bases at J, with 9 bases between the two ends. CDR3 length: 14 residues. From germline, CDR1 is MNHEY and CDR2 SVGAGI. For this clone: Its antigen is unknown. Other DNA sequences within the sample encode an identical CDR3.

This PCR relied on a set of 60 Vbeta primers and 13 Jbeta primers. Clones were read by immunoSEQ multiplex PCR, and TCRdb kept only the in-frame ones, dropping some. The sample contains fewer than 250,000 clones, approximately 82% of which appear only once. This TCR was sampled from a woman aged 50 to 60 in good health and CMV-seropositive. V and J are TRBV6-5 and TRBJ1-2; D ambiguous. The sequencing sample was made of PBMCs. DNA of the CDR3: TGTGCCAGCAGTTACGGCCAATCGAACTATGGCTACACCTTC. Amino acid sequence: CASSYGQSNYGYTF.